Below, 5 T cell receptor beta chains from the same sample are listed, as sequenced in a study of CD4+ T cells in melanoma. Clones were read by immunoSEQ multiplex PCR, and TCRdb kept only the in-frame ones, dropping some. The sample table includes some 64 clones. What was sequenced was cells sorted by PD-1 expression. The receptor set was obtained from a human donor with melanoma.

V and J are TRBV7-9 and TRBJ1-3, with 8 bases matching TRBD1. With 4 bases clipped from V and 8 bases from J, the junction kept 7 bases outside the gene matches. CDR1 is SEHNR and CDR2 is FQNEAQ in the germline V gene (reference sequence). The CDR3 covers 14 residues. CDR3 sequence: CASSSRGLGDTIYF. The CDR3, as DNA: TGTGCCAGCAGCTCCAGGGGGCTGGGAGACACCATATATTTT.

V usage is TRBV10-3 and J usage is TRBJ1-3; 7 positions match TRBD1. The J segment lost 8 bases and the V segment lost 3 bases, leaving 4 bases of the junction unmatched. In germline, CDR1 is ENHRY, CDR2 SYGVKD. This CDR3 comprises 13 residues. CDR3 bases: TGTGCCATCAGTGATCCTACAGGGGACACCATATATTTT. Its protein product is CAISDPTGDTIYF.

This clone was seen just once. This chain joins TRBV10-1 and TRBJ2-6; no clear D. Germline assignment: CDR1 WNHNN and CDR2 SYGVQD (reference sequence). The CDR3 spans 15 residues. V was clipped by 6 bases and J by 5 bases, with 14 bases between them. This CDR3 reads CASRIAQSRANVLTF. CDR3 nucleotide sequence: TGCGCCAGCAGGATCGCACAAAGTCGGGCCAACGTCCTGACTTTC.

In its sample, this clone was seen a few times. The chain uses TRBV6-1 and TRBJ2-7; 10 nucleotides align to TRBD2. V was pared by 3 bases and J by 7 bases, with 6 bases of the junction left unmatched. CDR3 size: 14 residues. Germline assignment: CDR1 MNHNS and CDR2 SASEGT. CDR3 nucleotides: TGTGCCAGCAGTGAGAGCGGGAGGGCGTGGGAGCAGTACTTC. Its translation: CASSESGRAWEQYF.

This clone has just one count. V usage is TRBV5-5 and J usage is TRBJ2-5; a possible D gene is TRBD2 (6 bases). This CDR3 has 16 residues. With 3 bases removed from V and 5 bases from J, the gap between germline ends came to 20 bases. Germline CDR1 and CDR2: SGHKS and YYEKEE (reference sequence). Here the CDR3 DNA reads TGTGCCAGCAGCTCCACTCACGGACTTAGCGGCGAGACCCAGTACTTC. Its protein is CASSSTHGLSGETQYF.